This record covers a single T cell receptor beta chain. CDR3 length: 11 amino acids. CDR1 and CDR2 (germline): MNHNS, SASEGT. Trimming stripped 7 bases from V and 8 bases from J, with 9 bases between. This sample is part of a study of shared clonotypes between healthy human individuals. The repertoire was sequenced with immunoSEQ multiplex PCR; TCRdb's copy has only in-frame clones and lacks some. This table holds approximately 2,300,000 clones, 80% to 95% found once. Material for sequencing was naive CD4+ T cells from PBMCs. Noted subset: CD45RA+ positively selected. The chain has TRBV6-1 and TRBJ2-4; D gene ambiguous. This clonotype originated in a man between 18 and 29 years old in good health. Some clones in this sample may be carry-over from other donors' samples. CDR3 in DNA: TGTGCCAGCAAGGGTTGGGACATTCAGTACTTC. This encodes CASKGWDIQYF.